The rows below give T cell receptor beta chains drawn from one sample of a study of T cell repertoires in cytomegalovirus infection. One entry per CDR3 protein results from TCRdb running MiXCR on the reads. The profile shows roughly 190,000 distinct CDR3 sequences, 8% to 10% of them singletons. Sequencing was done on a sample of PBMCs. Every receptor here comes from a human donor in good health (CMV status not recorded). Some clones in this sample may be carry-over from other donors' samples. Each CDR3 is given with its conserved first and last residue. D genes are given only for firm matches. Expanded clones are given a class, and other clones once, few, many or no size at all.

-	many	TRBV28	TRBJ1-2	CASSVTQGNYGYTF	TGTGCCAGCAGTGTGACTCAGGGTAACTATGGCTACACCTTC
TRBD1	few	TRBV6-5	TRBJ2-1	CASAKYTGGSNNEQFF	TGTGCCAGCGCGAAGTACACAGGGGGCTCTAACAATGAGCAGTTCTTC
-	many	TRBV7-6	TRBJ2-1	CASSFTSLSYNEQFF	TGTGCCAGCAGCTTCACTAGTCTCTCCTACAATGAGCAGTTCTTC
-	many	TRBV4-1	TRBJ2-6	CASSQAREAGQSGANVLTF	TGCGCCAGCAGCCAGGCTCGTGAAGCGGGACAATCTGGGGCCAACGTCCTGACTTTC
TRBD1	few	TRBV28	TRBJ1-2	CASSSDREVSGYTF	TGTGCCAGCAGTTCGGACAGGGAAGTGTCTGGCTACACCTTC
TRBD1	many	TRBV7-9	TRBJ1-1	CASSPHANEKKRRDRGHWNTEAFF	TGTGCCAGCAGCCCCCACGCGAACGAAAAAAAAAGAAGGGACAGGGGGCATTGGAACACTGAAGCTTTCTTT
-	-	TRBV20-1	TRBJ2-2	CSATNDPPRELFF	TGCAGTGCTACGAACGACCCCCCGAGGGAACTGTTTTTT
-	few	TRBV7-9	TRBJ1-2	CASSPWEGNYGYTF	TGTGCCAGCAGCCCCTGGGAGGGGAACTATGGCTACACCTTC
TRBD2	many	TRBV7-3	TRBJ2-1	CASSSMTSGRGNEQFF	TGTGCCAGCAGCTCAATGACTAGCGGGAGAGGGAATGAGCAGTTCTTC
-	many	TRBV7-8	TRBJ1-1	CASSSRGMNTEAFF	TGTGCCAGCAGTTCGAGGGGGATGAACACTGAAGCTTTCTTT
TRBD1	many	TRBV10-3	TRBJ1-4	CAVQGAVNEKLFF	TGTGCCGTACAGGGGGCAGTTAATGAAAAACTGTTTTTT
-	few	TRBV13	TRBJ2-7	CASSPPGSSEQYF	TGTGCCAGCAGCCCGCCAGGGAGTTCCGAGCAGTACTTC
-	many	TRBV12-3/TRBV12-4	TRBJ2-5	CASTFGGETQYF	TGTGCCAGCACCTTCGGTGGGGAGACCCAGTACTTC
-	many	TRBV28	TRBJ1-3	CASSPPTPGGNTIYF	TGTGCCAGCAGTCCTCCGACACCAGGCGGAAACACCATATATTTT
TRBD2	many	TRBV7-8	TRBJ2-1	CASIIAGGSSYNEQFF	TGTGCCAGCATCATAGCGGGGGGAAGCTCCTACAATGAGCAGTTCTTC
-	many	TRBV7-6	TRBJ2-5	CASTMGLQETQYF	TGTGCCAGCACCATGGGGCTGCAAGAGACCCAGTACTTC
-	-	TRBV12-3/TRBV12-4	TRBJ1-3	CASSLKGNTIYF	TGTGCCAGCAGTTTGAAGGGAAACACCATATATTTT
-	-	TRBV6-2/TRBV6-3	TRBJ1-5	CATGFGRFNQPQHF	TGTGCCACCGGATTCGGCAGGTTCAATCAGCCCCAGCATTTT
TRBD2	many	TRBV28	TRBJ2-7	CASSLLTSGRTRSEQYF	TGTGCCAGCAGTTTATTAACTAGCGGGAGGACCCGTAGCGAGCAGTACTTC
-	-	TRBV27	TRBJ2-3	CASSPNTRSRADTQYF	TGTGCCAGCAGTCCGAACACCCGATCGCGGGCAGATACGCAGTATTTT
TRBD1	many	TRBV12-3/TRBV12-4	TRBJ1-2	CASSLMTGGRANYGYTF	TGTGCCAGCAGTTTAATGACAGGGGGACGAGCTAACTATGGCTACACCTTC
TRBD2	-	TRBV19	TRBJ2-4	CASSILAGEGDIQYF	TGTGCCAGTAGTATTCTGGCGGGAGAGGGCGACATTCAGTACTTC
-	few	TRBV6-2/TRBV6-3	TRBJ2-7	CASSLLSDEQYF	TGTGCCAGCAGCCTACTCTCCGACGAGCAGTACTTC
-	many	TRBV14	TRBJ1-6	CASSQTGRGSPLHF	TGTGCCAGCAGCCAAACCGGAAGAGGGTCACCCCTCCACTTT
TRBD1	many	TRBV5-1	TRBJ1-2	CASSLNHGQGPSGYTF	TGCGCCAGCAGCTTGAATCACGGACAGGGGCCATCTGGCTACACCTTC
TRBD1	-	TRBV6-5	TRBJ2-7	CASSLGGTGVYEQYF	TGTGCCAGCAGTTTAGGCGGGACAGGGGTCTACGAGCAGTACTTC
TRBD1	many	TRBV3-1	TRBJ1-1	CASSLRGGSEAFF	TGTGCCAGCAGCCTCCGAGGGGGCTCCGAAGCTTTCTTT
TRBD2	-	TRBV23-1	TRBJ2-3	CASSQSDGGFRTDTQYF	TGCGCCAGCAGTCAATCGGACGGGGGGTTTCGCACAGATACGCAGTATTTT
TRBD2	many	TRBV11-1	TRBJ2-1	CASSSRTSGRALKEQFF	TGTGCCAGCAGCTCGCGGACTAGCGGGAGGGCCCTTAAAGAGCAGTTCTTC
-	many	TRBV7-9	TRBJ1-2	CASSRLGANYGYTF	TGTGCCAGCAGCCGCCTCGGAGCTAACTATGGCTACACCTTC
-	few	TRBV28	TRBJ2-7	CASSFMGGLREQYF	TGTGCCAGCAGTTTCATGGGAGGTTTGAGGGAGCAGTACTTC
-	-	TRBV20-1	TRBJ2-3	CSARAVGFGTDTQYF	TGCAGTGCTAGAGCTGTGGGGTTTGGCACAGATACGCAGTATTTT
-	many	TRBV23-1	TRBJ2-3	CASSPQKEFGTKDTDTQYF	TGCGCCAGCAGTCCGCAGAAAGAATTCGGGACAAAAGACACGGATACGCAGTATTTT
TRBD2	many	TRBV7-2	TRBJ2-1	CASSSGTSGHYNEQFF	TGTGCCAGCAGCTCCGGGACTAGCGGCCACTACAATGAGCAGTTCTTC
-	many	TRBV19	TRBJ1-3	CASSLGALGGNTIYF	TGTGCCAGTTCCTTAGGGGCCCTCGGAGGAAACACCATATATTTT